Listed below are T cell receptor beta chains from one sample, sequenced in a study of graft-versus-host responses after intestinal transplantation. Libraries were prepared by immunoSEQ multiplex PCR; TCRdb keeps only in-frame clonotypes and omits some of them. The table lists more than 10,000 clones, approximately 82% of them singletons. Sequenced here: PBMCs, sampled 120 to 130 days after transplant. The source is a human patient who received an intestinal transplant, so some T cells may come from the graft donor. CDR3s include the opening cysteine and the closing phenylalanine or tryptophan. The D gene is left open where the match is weak. The listing skips clone size in some rows; elsewhere it reads once, few, many or a size class.

D gene	V gene	J gene	clone size	CDR3 DNA	CDR3 protein
NA	TRBV6-4	TRBJ2-2	NA	TGTGCCAGCAGTGACTCGACGAGGGGAGACACCGGGGAGCTGTTTTTT	CASSDSTRGDTGELFF
NA	TRBV11-2	TRBJ2-7	NA	TGTGCCAGCAGCTTAGGAGGGGGGGCAGGGGTCCCCTACGAGCAGTACTTC	CASSLGGGAGVPYEQYF
NA	TRBV29-1	TRBJ1-1	NA	TGCAGCGCACAGAAAAACACTGAAGCTTTCTTT	CSAQKNTEAFF
NA	TRBV10-1	TRBJ2-1	NA	TGCGCCAGCAGTGAAACTCCGCAATACTTCTACAATGAGCAGTTCTTC	CASSETPQYFYNEQFF
NA	TRBV27	TRBJ2-4	NA	TGTGCCAGCAGTTCTGACTTACGAGGCGTCGGGTACTTC	CASSSDLRGVGYF
NA	TRBV6-5	TRBJ2-7	NA	TGTGCCAGCAGTAACACCAGGGACTCCTACGAGCAGTACTTC	CASSNTRDSYEQYF
NA	TRBV4-2	TRBJ2-7	NA	TGTGCCAGCAGCCAAGATCAAGGGGGATCCTACGAGCAGTACTTC	CASSQDQGGSYEQYF
NA	TRBV6-5	TRBJ2-5	NA	TGTGCCAGCAGGAAATCGGAGACCCAGTACTTC	CASRKSETQYF
TRBD2	TRBV29-1	TRBJ2-1	NA	TGCAGCGTTGGTAGCGGGAGCAATGAGCAGTTCTTC	CSVGSGSNEQFF
NA	TRBV19	TRBJ1-1	NA	TGTGCCAGTAGTATCGACACGGGACGGAAGAACACTGAAGCTTTCTTT	CASSIDTGRKNTEAFF
NA	TRBV9	TRBJ2-1	NA	TGTGCCAGCAGCGCCTACGGGGGCTCACTCGGCGATGAGCAGTTCTTC	CASSAYGGSLGDEQFF
NA	TRBV10-3	TRBJ2-2	NA	TGTGCCATCAGTGCGGGAGCGAACACCGGGGAGCTGTTTTTT	CAISAGANTGELFF
NA	TRBV11-2	TRBJ2-1	NA	TGTGCCAGCAGCTTAGATTCGGTCCAAGGAAATGAGCAGTTCTTC	CASSLDSVQGNEQFF
NA	TRBV6-1	TRBJ1-4	NA	TGTGCCAGCAGTGAAGGGTCGTGGAGGGAAAATGAAAAACTGTTTTTT	CASSEGSWRENEKLFF
NA	TRBV5-6	TRBJ1-6	NA	TGTGCCAGCAGCTTGAACAGCTTGAATTCACCCCTCCACTTT	CASSLNSLNSPLHF
TRBD1	TRBV2	TRBJ2-5	NA	TGTGCCGGGACAGGGAATGAGGGCGAGACCCAGTACTTC	CAGTGNEGETQYF
NA	TRBV27	TRBJ1-6	NA	TGTGCCAGCAGTTTCTATAATTCACCCCTCCACTTT	CASSFYNSPLHF
NA	TRBV23-1	TRBJ2-3	NA	TGCGCCAGCACCCGGGCGCAGTATTTT	CASTRAQYF
NA	TRBV19	TRBJ1-3	hyperexpanded	TGTGCCAGTGGGACGATAAGCACCATATATTTT	CASGTISTIYF
NA	TRBV18	TRBJ2-7	NA	TGTGCCAGCTCACAGGGATTTGACGAGCAGTACTTC	CASSQGFDEQYF
TRBD1	TRBV7-8	TRBJ1-1	NA	TGTGCCAGCAGCCGACACAACAGGGGTTCTACTGAAGCTTTCTTT	CASSRHNRGSTEAFF
NA	TRBV14	TRBJ2-7	NA	TGTGCCAGCAGCCTCCTGGGACTTCCCTACGAGCAGTACTTC	CASSLLGLPYEQYF
NA	TRBV28	TRBJ1-2	NA	TGTGCCAGCAACTCTCCTCGGGGAGTTCTAGTCTATGGCTACACCTTC	CASNSPRGVLVYGYTF
NA	TRBV28	TRBJ1-2	few	TGTGCCAGCAGTTTTGGAGGGGGGGTCTATGGCTACACCTTC	CASSFGGGVYGYTF
NA	TRBV30	TRBJ1-1	NA	TGTGCCTGGAGGGGGGCCGGTTGGACTGAAGCTTTCTTT	CAWRGAGWTEAFF
NA	TRBV7-7	TRBJ2-5	NA	TGTGCTAGCAGCCGGGCTAACCTAGAAGAGACCCAGTACTTC	CASSRANLEETQYF
NA	TRBV6-1	TRBJ2-7	NA	TGTGCCAGCAGCCCAAGCTCCAACTCCCCCGCGCAGTACTTC	CASSPSSNSPAQYF
NA	TRBV6-4	TRBJ2-5	NA	TGTGCCAGCAGGCAGCAAGAGACCCAGTACTTC	CASRQQETQYF
NA	TRBV2	TRBJ2-6	NA	TGTGCCAGCAGTGTCGGACTGAGCTCTGGGGCCAACGTCCTGACTTTC	CASSVGLSSGANVLTF
NA	TRBV5-8	TRBJ1-6	NA	TGTGCCAGCAGCTTGTCCGGGTATAATTCACCCCTCCACTTT	CASSLSGYNSPLHF
NA	TRBV4-1	TRBJ1-2	NA	TGCGCCAGCAGCGGGAGAGGCAACCGAAAGACCTATGGCTACACCTTC	CASSGRGNRKTYGYTF
TRBD1	TRBV18	TRBJ1-2	once	TGTGCCAGCTCACCAAATTCCCGGGACAGTTATGGCTACACCTTC	CASSPNSRDSYGYTF
TRBD2	TRBV19	TRBJ2-1	few	TGTGCCAGTAGTATTCTAGCGGGAGGGAGGAATGAGCAGTTCTTC	CASSILAGGRNEQFF
TRBD2	TRBV11-3	TRBJ2-2	NA	TGTGCCAGCAGCACCCCGGGACTAGCGGGAGCCGGGGAGCTGTTTTTT	CASSTPGLAGAGELFF
NA	TRBV7-9	TRBJ2-5	NA	TGTGCCAGCAGCTCAGGGTGGGGAGAGACCCAGTACTTC	CASSSGWGETQYF
NA	TRBV6-1	TRBJ2-5	NA	TGTGCCAGCAGTGAAGGTTCTTGGGGTAGGGAGACCCAGTACTTC	CASSEGSWGRETQYF
NA	TRBV6-5	TRBJ2-2	NA	TGTGCCAGCAGTTACAGGGACACCGGGGAGCTGTTTTTT	CASSYRDTGELFF
NA	TRBV18	TRBJ2-7	NA	TGTGCCAGCTCACCGGCTGACGGGACCAAATACGGCGAGCAGTACTTC	CASSPADGTKYGEQYF
NA	TRBV11-2	TRBJ2-2	NA	TGTGCCAGCAGCTTTTCGGACAGGAACACCGGGGAGCTGTTTTTT	CASSFSDRNTGELFF